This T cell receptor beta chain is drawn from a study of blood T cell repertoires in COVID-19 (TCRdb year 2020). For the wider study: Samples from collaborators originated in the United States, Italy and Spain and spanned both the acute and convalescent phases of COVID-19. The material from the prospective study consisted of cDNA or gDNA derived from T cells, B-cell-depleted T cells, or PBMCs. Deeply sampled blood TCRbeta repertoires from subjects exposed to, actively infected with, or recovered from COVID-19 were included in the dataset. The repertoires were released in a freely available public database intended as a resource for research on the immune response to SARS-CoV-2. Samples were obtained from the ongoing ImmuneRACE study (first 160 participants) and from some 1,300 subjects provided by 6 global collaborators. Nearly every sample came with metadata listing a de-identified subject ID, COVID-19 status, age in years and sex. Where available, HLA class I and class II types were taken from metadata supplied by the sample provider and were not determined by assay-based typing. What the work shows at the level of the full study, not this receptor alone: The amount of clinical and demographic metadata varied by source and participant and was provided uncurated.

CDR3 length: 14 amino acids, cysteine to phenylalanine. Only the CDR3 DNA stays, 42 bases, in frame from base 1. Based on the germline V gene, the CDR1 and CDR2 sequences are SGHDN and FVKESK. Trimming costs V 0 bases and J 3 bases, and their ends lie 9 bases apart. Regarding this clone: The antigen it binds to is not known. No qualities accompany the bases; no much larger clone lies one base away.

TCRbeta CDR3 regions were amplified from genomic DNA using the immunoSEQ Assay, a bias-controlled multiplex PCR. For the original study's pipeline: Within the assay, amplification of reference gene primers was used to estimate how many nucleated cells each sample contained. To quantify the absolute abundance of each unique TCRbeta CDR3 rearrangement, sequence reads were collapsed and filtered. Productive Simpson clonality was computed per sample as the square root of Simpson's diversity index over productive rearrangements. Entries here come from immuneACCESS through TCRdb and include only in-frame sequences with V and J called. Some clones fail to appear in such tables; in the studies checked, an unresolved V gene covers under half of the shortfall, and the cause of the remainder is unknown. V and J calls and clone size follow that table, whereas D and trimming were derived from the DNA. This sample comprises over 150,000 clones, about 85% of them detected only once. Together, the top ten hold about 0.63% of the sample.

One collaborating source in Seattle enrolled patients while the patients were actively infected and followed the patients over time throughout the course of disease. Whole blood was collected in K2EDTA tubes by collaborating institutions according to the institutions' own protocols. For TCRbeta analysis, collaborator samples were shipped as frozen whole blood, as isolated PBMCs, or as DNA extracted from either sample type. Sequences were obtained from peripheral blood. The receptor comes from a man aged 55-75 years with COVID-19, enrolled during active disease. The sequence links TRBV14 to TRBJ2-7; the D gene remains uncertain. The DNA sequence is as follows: TGTGCCAGCAGCCAAGAGTTCCCGAGCTACGAGCAGTACTTC. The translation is CASSQEFPSYEQYF.